This section outlines one T cell receptor (beta chain) sequence together with its context. Each Susac syndrome patient had definite or probable disease by recently defined criteria. Negative magnetic isolation gave CD8+ and CD4+ cells; FACS enriched CD8+ TEMRA. The sample is drawn from a study of CD8 T cells in Susac syndrome. Study context: Patients with Susac syndrome, at blood draw, were therapy-naive, on corticosteroids, or on intravenous immunoglobulin alone.

Reverse transcription of about 0.5 to 1 ug RNA used random hexamers. The authors amplified TCR beta CDR3 across 54 Vbeta and 13 Jbeta using immunoSEQ multiplex PCR. TCRdb itself ran the immunoSEQ multiplex PCR reads through MiXCR, one entry per CDR3 protein. Here the sample spans 150,000 or so distinct CDR3 sequences, roughly 96% being singletons. The sequenced material came from CD4+ T cells from PBMCs. The sequence derives from a human donor with Susac syndrome.

As DNA, the CDR3 is TGTGCCAGCAGTTACCTCGGACCGGGACAGGGGCCAGATGGCTACACCTTC. Its translation: CASSYLGPGQGPDGYTF. V gene TRBV6-5 combines with J gene TRBJ1-2, with 10 bases identical to TRBD1. CDR1 and CDR2 from the germline V gene are MNHEY and SVGAGI. Trimming at V came to 2 bases and at J to 6 bases, leaving 12 bases not matched to a gene. The CDR3 runs to 17 residues.